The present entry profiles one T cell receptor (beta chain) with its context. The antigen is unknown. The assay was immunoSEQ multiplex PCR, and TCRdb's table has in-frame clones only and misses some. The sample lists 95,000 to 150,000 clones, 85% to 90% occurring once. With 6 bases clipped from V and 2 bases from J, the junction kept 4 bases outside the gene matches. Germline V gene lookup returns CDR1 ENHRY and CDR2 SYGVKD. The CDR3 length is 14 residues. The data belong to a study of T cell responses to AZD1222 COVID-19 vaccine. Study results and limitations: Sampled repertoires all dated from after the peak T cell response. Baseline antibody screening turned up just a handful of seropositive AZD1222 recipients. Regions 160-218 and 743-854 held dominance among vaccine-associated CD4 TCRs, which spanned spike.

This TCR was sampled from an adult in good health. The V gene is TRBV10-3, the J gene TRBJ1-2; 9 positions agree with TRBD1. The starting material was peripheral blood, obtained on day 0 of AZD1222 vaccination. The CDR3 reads CAIRTGTGNYGYTF. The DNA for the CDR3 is TGTGCCATCAGAACCGGGACAGGGAACTATGGCTACACCTTC.